This TCR beta chain was observed in a study of graft-versus-host responses after intestinal transplantation. About the study: Those transplanted obtained multivisceral, liver-intestinal, or isolated intestinal grafts.

Data came from immunoSEQ multiplex PCR; TCRdb stores just in-frame clones and leaves some out. The profile covers some 80,000 clones, with under 95% appearing a single time and 7.6% taken by the ten largest. The CDR3 extends over 13 amino acids. Germline V lookup: CDR1 SGHDN, CDR2 FVKESK. On this clone: The target antigen is unknown.

The study, taken as a whole, reports: Within allografts, high graft-versus-host to host-versus-graft clonal ratios were seen among patients with graft-donor T cell macrochimerism. In recipient marrow, GvH clones were found, and some appeared first in ileum or blood.

The material sequenced was unstimulated CD8+ T cells sorted from spleen or lymph node cells, taken before transplant. The chain combines TRBV14 with TRBJ2-5; D remains unclear. Near its end, the DNA agrees better with TRBJ2-7, so the J call may be wrong. The clonotype originates from a human donor who was the organ donor for an intestinal transplant. CDR3 sequence reads: CASSQSLPHEQYF. The CDR3 nucleotides read TGTGCCAGCAGCCAATCTCTACCCCACGAGCAGTACTTC.